These 18 T cell receptor beta chains came from one sample sequenced in a study of shared T cell receptors in the human thymus. TCRdb keeps only in-frame clones here, not all; method: immunoSEQ multiplex PCR. The sample contains more than 550,000 clones, over 75% of which appear only once. This same sample was also taken into another study, of human thymus T cells.

Sequences were obtained from thymocytes. The origin of the receptors is a boy under two years old with a congenital heart defect.

The V gene is TRBV7-2, the J gene TRBJ2-7; the match to TRBD1 covers 9 bases. Germline CDR1 SGHTA, CDR2 FQGNSA. The CDR3 covers 13 residues. V gave up 5 bases and J gave up 5 bases; unmatched junction bases: 4. The CDR3 bases are TGTGCCAGCAGCCGGGACAGGGTTCACGAGCAGTACTTC. Its protein product is CASSRDRVHEQYF.

The rearrangement joins TRBV5-6 to TRBJ2-3, with TRBD2 matching 13 bases. CDR1 and CDR2 from the germline V gene are SGHDT and YYEEEE. The CDR3 is 16 amino acids. After removal of 2 bases from V and 1 base from J, the junction contained 1 base not matched to a gene. The CDR3 region is CASSFGLAGGTDTQYF. The CDR3 DNA sequence: TGTGCCAGCAGCTTCGGACTAGCGGGAGGCACAGATACGCAGTATTTT.

The chain employs TRBV28 and TRBJ2-3; 7 bases line up with TRBD1. This CDR3 has 20 amino acids. The V and J ends lost 6 bases and 3 bases, in that order; junction bases with no gene match: 24. The germline V gene has CDR1 MDHEN and CDR2 SYDVKM. The CDR3 DNA follows: TGTGCCAGCAGAACAAGGGCCTCCTTTACGGGGCAGGGGGTAACAGATACGCAGTATTTT. This encodes CASRTRASFTGQGVTDTQYF.

The chain uses TRBV7-2 and TRBJ2-3; 7 bases are shared with TRBD1. The CDR3 consists of 15 residues. V shed 4 bases and J 1 base; nucleotides not matched to a gene: 5. The germline gives CDR1 SGHTA, CDR2 FQGNSA. CDR3 residues: CASSWGTVCTDTQYF. DNA for the CDR3: TGTGCCAGCAGCTGGGGGACAGTCTGCACAGATACGCAGTATTTT.

V is TRBV5-4 and J is TRBJ1-3; D is possibly TRBD1 (5 bases). The CDR3 spans 18 residues. The V end lost 3 bases, the J end lost 4 bases, and 23 bases lay between the germline ends. Germline lookup yields CDR1 SGHNT and CDR2 YYREEE (reference sequence). CDR3 DNA sequence: TGTGCCAGCAGCTCGCAGGTCCAGGGAACACTCTTGGGAAACACCATATATTTT. Protein sequence: CASSSQVQGTLLGNTIYF.

As DNA, the CDR3 is TGTGCCAGCAGCCACCTCCCCGGCAGGCACGATGAGCAGTTCTTC. This codes for CASSHLPGRHDEQFF. The J gene is TRBJ2-1, the V gene TRBV27; D is uncertain. The CDR3 totals 15 residues. The V gene's germline CDR1 is MNHEY and CDR2 SMNVEV (reference sequence). V lost 6 bases and J 8 bases, leaving 20 bases between the germline ends.

The V and J genes are TRBV11-2 and TRBJ2-7; 15 nucleotides align to TRBD2. Per germline, CDR1 SGHAT and CDR2 FQNNGV. Unmatched junction bases numbered 5, after V lost 4 bases and J lost 4 bases. This CDR3 is built from 16 residues. The CDR3 spells CASSSHGTSGRYEQYF. CDR3 sequence (DNA): TGTGCCAGCAGCTCCCATGGGACTAGCGGGAGGTACGAGCAGTACTTC.

The chain uses TRBV28 and TRBJ2-6, with D possibly being TRBD1 (5 bases). This CDR3 spans 14 amino acids. Trimming pared 4 bases from V and 4 bases from J, leaving 8 bases between. Germline V gene data show CDR1 as MDHEN and CDR2 as SYDVKM. The CDR3 protein is CASSWGPGANVLTF. CDR3 bases: TGTGCCAGCAGTTGGGGCCCAGGGGCCAACGTCCTGACTTTC.

This chain connects TRBV11-3 to TRBJ2-7; maybe TRBD1 (5 bases). V lost 5 bases, J lost 6 bases, and 23 bases lay in between. The CDR3 spans 16 residues. CDR1 and CDR2 (germline): SGHNT, YENEEA. Written as DNA, the CDR3 is TGTGCCAGCAGCCCCAGTGGACACCCCCTCCGGAGCGAGCAGTACTTC. This encodes CASSPSGHPLRSEQYF.

V gene TRBV7-4 combines with J gene TRBJ2-1, with 11 nucleotides matching TRBD2. The CDR3 is 17 residues long. CDR1 and CDR2 (germline): SGHVT, SQSDAQ. V shed 5 bases and J 5 bases; nucleotides not matched to a gene: 11. CDR3 nucleotides: TGTGCCAGCAGCCGACTCAAACTAGCGGGGGCCAACAATGAGCAGTTCTTC. Amino acid sequence: CASSRLKLAGANNEQFF.

V is TRBV20-1 and J is TRBJ2-1; 8 nucleotides align to TRBD2. The germline CDR1 and CDR2 sequences are DFQATT and SNEGSKA (reference sequence). This CDR3 comprises 9 residues. The CDR3, as DNA: TGCGCAGCGGGGGATGAGCAGTTCTTC. Amino acids: CAAGDEQFF.

V is TRBV11-2 and J is TRBJ2-7; TRBD1 might be the D (5 bases). Germline lookup yields CDR1 SGHAT and CDR2 FQNNGV. With 5 bases removed from V and 0 bases from J, the gap between germline ends came to 14 bases. This CDR3 has 15 amino acids. Here the CDR3 reads CASSPDRLNSYEQYF. In nucleotides, the CDR3 is TGTGCCAGCAGCCCCGACAGACTCAACTCCTACGAGCAGTACTTC.

The CDR3 DNA is TGTGCCAGCAGTTTCACATGGACAGGGAACGAGGGTTATAGCAATCAGCCCCAGCATTTT. Translation gives CASSFTWTGNEGYSNQPQHF. The V and J genes are TRBV28 and TRBJ1-5; 8 bases agree with TRBD1. Trimming cost V 3 bases and J 0 bases; bases outside gene matches: 16. The CDR3 consists of 20 residues. Germline loops: CDR1 MDHEN, CDR2 SYDVKM.

This clone occurred once. The V call is TRBV19, the J call TRBJ1-1, with 7 bases lining up with TRBD1. The germline CDR1 and CDR2 sequences are LNHDA and SQIVND (reference sequence). Trimming took 5 bases from V and 9 from J; bases not matched to a gene: 18. This CDR3 comprises 16 residues. This CDR3 is CASSLGGAYPPPQAFF. In nucleotides, the CDR3 is TGTGCCAGTAGTTTAGGGGGCGCTTACCCTCCGCCCCAAGCTTTCTTT.

The chain couples TRBV10-3 to TRBJ1-2, with 7 nucleotides matching TRBD1. CDR1 and CDR2 from the germline V gene are ENHRY and SYGVKD. CDR3 length equals 12 residues. With V trimmed by 8 bases and J by 5 bases, 5 bases remained unmatched. The CDR3 reads CAIGDSRYGYTF. As DNA, the CDR3 is TGTGCCATCGGGGACAGTCGATATGGCTACACCTTC.

The rearrangement links TRBV6-5 to TRBJ1-5, with D unclear. CDR1 and CDR2 from the germline V gene are MNHEY and SVGAGI. V was trimmed by 3 bases and J by 3 bases, leaving 12 bases between them. The CDR3 has 15 amino acids. CDR3 bases: TGTGCCAGCAGTTATCTATTCGGGGTCAATCAGCCCCAGCATTTT. It codes for CASSYLFGVNQPQHF.

The J gene is TRBJ1-6, the V gene TRBV7-9, with a weak D call TRBD1 (6 bases). The CDR3 is made up of 16 amino acids. CDR1 is SEHNR, CDR2 FQNEAQ, per germline (reference sequence). Trimming stripped 2 bases from V and 0 bases from J, with 8 bases between. In nucleotides, the CDR3 is TGTGCCAGCAGCTTACAGGGGCACTCCTATAATTCACCCCTCCACTTT. Its protein is CASSLQGHSYNSPLHF.

In this sample, this clone turned up once. The chain combines TRBV20-1 with TRBJ1-2, with a weak D call TRBD1 (6 bases). The V gene lost 2 bases and the J gene lost 7 bases, with 8 bases spanning the gap. Germline-derived CDR1 and CDR2 are DFQATT and SNEGSKA (reference sequence). The CDR3 has 11 residues. CDR3 amino acids: CSARWGPGYTF. The CDR3 DNA reads as TGCAGTGCTAGATGGGGGCCTGGCTACACCTTC.